This TCR beta chain was captured by sequencing in a study of blood T cell repertoires in COVID-19. The germline V gene has CDR1 LNHNV and CDR2 YYDKDF (reference sequence). CDR3 size: 17 residues. Trimming took off 0 bases at V and 2 bases at J, with 15 bases between the two ends. Generated by immunoSEQ multiplex PCR, the TCRdb table keeps only in-frame clones and is missing some. Here the sample spans a few hundred thousand clones, roughly 90% being singletons. The V call is TRBV15, the J call TRBJ2-3, with D maybe TRBD1 (7 bases). Sequencing was carried out using peripheral blood. The TCR sequence derives from a man younger than 35 with active or convalescent COVID-19. CDR3 residues: CATSRDLAGGNTDTQYF. DNA of the CDR3: TGTGCCACCAGCAGAGATCTGGCAGGGGGGAACACAGATACGCAGTATTTT.